The rows below give T cell receptor beta chains drawn from one sample of a study of naive CD8 T cells in extremely preterm neonates. Sequencing was performed with immunoSEQ multiplex PCR; in TCRdb, only in-frame clones are kept and a portion is missing. Here the sample spans 20,000 to 30,000 clones, more than 70% being singletons. Sequences were obtained from naive CD8+ T cells from cord blood. Receptors originate from a boy who was born preterm. Both conserved end residues are part of each CDR3. D genes are given only for firm matches. Clone sizes are given selectively: once, few, many, or a class where the clone is expanded.

v_call,clone_size,j_call,d_call,cdr3_aa,cdr3_nt
TRBV4-3,-,TRBJ1-4,-,CASSQDSATNEKLFF,TGCGCCAGCAGCCAAGACAGTGCAACTAATGAAAAACTGTTTTTT
TRBV9,-,TRBJ1-4,TRBD1,CASSGTGGEKLFF,TGTGCCAGCAGCGGGACAGGGGGCGAAAAACTGTTTTTT
TRBV27,-,TRBJ2-7,TRBD1,CASSLGQGFYEQYF,TGTGCCAGCAGTTTAGGACAGGGATTTTACGAGCAGTACTTC
TRBV7-9,-,TRBJ1-5,-,CASSLQGQPQHF,TGTGCCAGCAGCTTACAGGGGCAGCCCCAGCATTTT
TRBV25-1,-,TRBJ1-1,-,CASSEQNTEAFF,TGTGCCAGCAGTGAACAGAACACTGAAGCTTTCTTT
TRBV6-5,-,TRBJ1-4,-,CASSFRGLSTNEKLFF,TGTGCCAGCAGTTTCAGGGGCTTATCAACTAATGAAAAACTGTTTTTT
TRBV7-3,-,TRBJ1-1,TRBD1,CASSLTGSTEAFF,TGTGCCAGCAGCTTGACAGGGAGCACTGAAGCTTTCTTT
TRBV29-1,-,TRBJ1-1,-,CSVEVIVGHEAFF,TGCAGCGTTGAAGTTATTGTGGGTCATGAAGCTTTCTTT
TRBV5-1,once,TRBJ2-7,-,CASSSTGSNPYEQYF,TGCGCCAGCAGCTCTACAGGGTCGAATCCCTACGAGCAGTACTTC
TRBV5-1,-,TRBJ1-4,-,CASSLAGTNEKLFF,TGCGCCAGCAGCTTGGCAGGGACTAATGAAAAACTGTTTTTT
TRBV30,-,TRBJ1-2,-,CAWRPGPYYGYTF,TGTGCCTGGAGACCGGGACCGTACTATGGCTACACCTTC
TRBV10-1,-,TRBJ1-1,-,CASSDRDTEAFF,TGCGCCAGCAGTGACAGGGACACTGAAGCTTTCTTT
TRBV6-6,-,TRBJ2-5,-,CASSHYGPRETQYF,TGTGCCAGCAGTCATTATGGCCCGAGAGAGACCCAGTACTTC
TRBV4-3,-,TRBJ1-4,TRBD1,CASSQDRGFNEKLFF,TGCGCCAGCAGCCAAGACAGGGGGTTTAATGAAAAACTGTTTTTT
TRBV2,-,TRBJ1-6,TRBD1,CASRGQGYSPLHF,TGTGCCAGCAGGGGACAGGGTTATTCACCCCTCCACTTT
TRBV7-9,-,TRBJ1-1,-,CASRRQNTEAFF,TGTGCCAGCAGGAGACAGAACACTGAAGCTTTCTTT
TRBV2,-,TRBJ2-7,-,CASSAFPLYEQYF,TGTGCCAGCAGTGCCTTCCCCTTATACGAGCAGTACTTC
TRBV19,-,TRBJ1-6,TRBD1,CASRTGGYNSPLHF,TGTGCCAGTAGGACAGGGGGCTATAATTCACCCCTCCACTTT
TRBV6-6,-,TRBJ2-6,-,CASSYGGANVLTF,TGTGCCAGCAGTTACGGTGGGGCCAACGTCCTGACTTTC
TRBV6-1,-,TRBJ1-5,-,CASSEMRQPQHF,TGTGCCAGCAGTGAAATGAGACAGCCCCAGCATTTT
TRBV4-1,few,TRBJ1-5,-,CASSQGIYSNQPQHF,TGCGCCAGCAGCCAAGGGATATATAGCAATCAGCCCCAGCATTTT
TRBV9,-,TRBJ2-1,TRBD1,CASSVGTGGNEQFF,TGTGCCAGCAGCGTAGGGACAGGGGGCAATGAGCAGTTCTTC
TRBV19,-,TRBJ2-7,TRBD1,CASSATGGYEQYF,TGTGCCAGTAGTGCGACAGGGGGCTACGAGCAGTACTTC
TRBV19,few,TRBJ2-7,-,CASSIGAGQTYEQYF,TGTGCCAGTAGTATAGGCGCGGGACAAACCTACGAGCAGTACTTC
TRBV18,-,TRBJ2-7,-,CASSPPRTLEQYF,TGTGCCAGCTCACCACCGAGGACACTCGAGCAGTACTTC
TRBV27,-,TRBJ1-1,TRBD1,CASSSGGTEAFF,TGTGCCAGCAGTTCAGGGGGCACTGAAGCTTTCTTT
TRBV19,once,TRBJ2-7,-,CASSIQGEQYF,TGTGCCAGTAGTATACAGGGCGAGCAGTACTTC
TRBV4-2,-,TRBJ1-5,-,CASSQDGNQPQHF,TGTGCCAGCAGCCAAGATGGCAATCAGCCCCAGCATTTT
TRBV4-2,-,TRBJ2-7,TRBD2,CASSQDTLAGRSYEQYF,TGTGCCAGCAGCCAAGATACGCTAGCGGGGCGCTCCTACGAGCAGTACTTC
TRBV5-1,-,TRBJ2-7,-,CASSLTGFSYEQYF,TGCGCCAGCAGCCTGACAGGATTCTCCTACGAGCAGTACTTC
TRBV6-1,-,TRBJ2-7,-,CASSEGHSYEQYF,TGTGCCAGCAGTGAAGGACACTCCTACGAGCAGTACTTC
TRBV9,few,TRBJ2-4,-,CASSVGLAKNIQYF,TGTGCCAGCAGCGTAGGACTAGCCAAAAACATTCAGTACTTC
TRBV11-2,-,TRBJ2-3,TRBD1,CASSWGPGGDTQYF,TGTGCCAGCAGCTGGGGGCCAGGGGGAGATACGCAGTATTTT
TRBV5-1,-,TRBJ1-2,-,CASSLVGGIRANYGYTF,TGCGCCAGCAGCTTGGTTGGGGGTATTAGGGCAAACTATGGCTACACCTTC
TRBV5-6,-,TRBJ2-1,TRBD2,CASRAGGLEQFF,TGTGCCAGCAGAGCGGGGGGGCTTGAGCAGTTCTTC
TRBV5-8,-,TRBJ1-2,-,CASSLWDNYGYTF,TGTGCCAGCAGCTTGTGGGACAACTATGGCTACACCTTC
TRBV21-1,-,TRBJ1-5,-,CASSKALSGSNQPQHF,TGTGCCAGCAGCAAAGCGCTTTCAGGCAGCAATCAGCCCCAGCATTTT
TRBV19,-,TRBJ2-7,-,CASSIGYEQYF,TGTGCCAGTAGTATAGGCTACGAGCAGTACTTC
TRBV10-2,-,TRBJ1-1,-,CASSQGTEAFF,TGCGCCAGCAGTCAGGGCACTGAAGCTTTCTTT
TRBV2,-,TRBJ1-1,-,CASSDRGTEAFF,TGTGCCAGCAGTGACAGGGGCACTGAAGCTTTCTTT
TRBV9,-,TRBJ1-4,TRBD1,CASSVGQGAEKLFF,TGTGCCAGCAGCGTAGGACAGGGGGCTGAAAAACTGTTTTTT
TRBV5-3,-,TRBJ2-6,-,CARSFGANVLTF,TGTGCCAGAAGTTTTGGGGCCAACGTCCTGACTTTC
TRBV29-1,-,TRBJ2-1,-,CSVEDPGTNYNEQFF,TGCAGCGTTGAAGATCCCGGGACAAACTACAATGAGCAGTTCTTC
TRBV4-3,-,TRBJ2-3,TRBD2,CASSQDRGGLLTDTQYF,TGCGCCAGCAGCCAAGATCGGGGGGGCCTACTCACAGATACGCAGTATTTT
TRBV30,once,TRBJ2-3,TRBD2,CAWSPARTSSADTQYF,TGTGCCTGGAGTCCGGCCCGGACTAGCAGCGCAGATACGCAGTATTTT
TRBV29-1,-,TRBJ1-2,TRBD1,CSVEVTGGAFYGYTF,TGCAGCGTTGAAGTTACAGGGGGCGCTTTCTATGGCTACACCTTC
TRBV7-3,-,TRBJ1-2,TRBD1,CASSFTGGYGYTF,TGTGCCAGCAGCTTTACAGGGGGCTATGGCTACACCTTC
TRBV6-5,-,TRBJ2-5,-,CASSYRGQETQYF,TGTGCCAGCAGTTACAGGGGGCAAGAGACCCAGTACTTC
TRBV4-1,-,TRBJ2-7,TRBD1,CASNEVDRAYEQYF,TGCGCCAGCAACGAGGTGGACAGGGCCTACGAGCAGTACTTC
TRBV9,-,TRBJ2-5,TRBD2,CASSGSGGVQETQYF,TGTGCCAGCAGCGGTAGCGGGGGGGTACAAGAGACCCAGTACTTC
TRBV19,-,TRBJ1-1,TRBD1,CASSGTGGNTEAFF,TGTGCCAGTAGTGGGACAGGGGGCAACACTGAAGCTTTCTTT
TRBV6-6,-,TRBJ2-7,TRBD1,CASRGQGAYEQYF,TGTGCCAGCAGGGGACAGGGGGCCTACGAGCAGTACTTC
TRBV19,-,TRBJ2-3,TRBD2,CASSSPGTSGATDTQYF,TGTGCCAGTAGTAGCCCCGGGACTAGCGGGGCCACAGATACGCAGTATTTT
TRBV11-2,-,TRBJ2-7,TRBD1,CASSLDWSGGYEQYF,TGTGCCAGCAGCTTAGATTGGTCAGGGGGCTACGAGCAGTACTTC
TRBV4-2,-,TRBJ2-5,-,CASSHNGRPQETQYF,TGTGCCAGCAGCCACAACGGACGGCCCCAAGAGACCCAGTACTTC